A single sample is the source of the 7 T cell receptor beta chains below, sequenced in a study of CD8+ T cells in alopecia areata. Treatment in this sample: oral pan-JAK inhibitor, 5-10 mg twice daily. It was from alopecia areata patients that lesional scalp punch biopsies and peripheral blood were collected. Extracted from the samples, RNA was reverse transcribed into cDNA to serve as the sequencing template. Method: immunoSEQ multiplex PCR; TCRdb's copy keeps in-frame clones and lacks some. This sample has around 13,000 clones; 68% occur once, and the top ten carry over 7%. This sample comprised skin, obtained at week 4, from a patient treated with tofacitinib. The receptors here all came from a human donor with alopecia areata.

The chain employs TRBV19 and TRBJ1-1; D uncertain. The CDR3 has 15 residues. Germline loops: CDR1 LNHDA, CDR2 SQIVND (reference sequence). Trimming cost V 3 bases and J 0 bases, with 11 bases left between them. The CDR3 region is CASSIRPLMNTEAFF. Written as DNA, the CDR3 is TGTGCCAGTAGTATTCGACCTCTAATGAACACTGAAGCTTTCTTT.

The rearrangement uses TRBV2 and TRBJ2-7, with TRBD1 matching over 9 bases. This CDR3 has 13 amino acids. Germline CDR1 and CDR2: SNHLY and FYNNEI. V was pared by 6 bases and J by 5 bases, with 5 bases of the junction left unmatched. The CDR3 loop is CASRDRGRHEQYF. CDR3 DNA: TGTGCCAGCAGGGACAGGGGAAGACACGAGCAGTACTTC.

V and J are TRBV19 and TRBJ2-4; 7 bases map to TRBD1. V lost 4 bases and J lost 0; bases outside the gene matches: 3. The germline V gene encodes CDR1 LNHDA and CDR2 SQIVND (reference sequence). The CDR3 has 15 residues. The CDR3 coding sequence is TGTGCCAGTAGTAGGGACAGAAGAGCCAAAAACATTCAGTACTTC. It yields the protein CASSRDRRAKNIQYF.

The J gene is TRBJ1-2, the V gene TRBV7-2; weak D call: TRBD1 (6 bases). The CDR3 has 15 amino acids. V was trimmed by 5 bases and J by 4 bases, leaving 17 bases between them. Germline loops: CDR1 SGHTA, CDR2 FQGNSA. The CDR3 region is CASSRDGGQPYGYTF. In nucleotides, the CDR3 is TGTGCCAGCAGCCGTGATGGGGGACAACCCTATGGCTACACCTTC.

This chain connects TRBV4-3 to TRBJ1-2; 7 bases are a match to TRBD1. With 1 base clipped from V and 6 bases from J, the junction kept 2 bases outside the gene matches. Germline CDR1 and CDR2: LGHNA and YSLEER. The CDR3 runs to 13 residues. CDR3 in DNA: TGCGCCAGCAGCCAAGGACAGGGAGATGGCTACACCTTC. This codes for CASSQGQGDGYTF.

The J gene is TRBJ1-4, the V gene TRBV28; 7 bases agree with TRBD1. V was clipped by 8 bases and J by 7 bases; unmatched bases: 7. CDR3 size: 13 residues. Per the germline V gene, CDR1 is MDHEN and CDR2 is SYDVKM. CDR3 sequence: CASRRGIGEKLFF. The CDR3 nucleotides are TGTGCCAGCCGCAGGGGGATTGGTGAAAAACTGTTTTTT. Supplemented by reference TRBV28 and TRBJ1-4, the full variable domain reads DVKVTQSSRYLVKRTGEKVFLECVQDMDHENMFWYRQDPGLGLRLIYFSYDVKMKEKGDIPEGYSVSREKKERFSLILESASTNQTSMYLCASRRGIGEKLFFGSGTQLSVL.

This clone has only a few counts. The chain links TRBV5-5 to TRBJ2-5, with D perhaps TRBD1 (5 bases). V gave up 4 bases and J gave up 2 bases, with 12 bases separating them. From germline, CDR1 is SGHKS and CDR2 YYEKEE (reference sequence). The CDR3 sequence is 14 residues long. In DNA form, the CDR3 reads TGTGCCAGCAGCCAATTTCGACAGCAAGAGACCCAGTACTTC. This sequence encodes CASSQFRQQETQYF.